This T cell receptor (beta chain) was recorded in a study of cytomegalovirus exposure and HLA in healthy donors. Overall study context: A preliminary data release comprised roughly 80 million unique TCRs obtained from HLA-typed donors.

Worth noting for this clone: Its target is unknown.

The study ran its PCR with 60 Vbeta and 13 Jbeta primers. Assay used: immunoSEQ multiplex PCR; TCRdb lists only in-frame clones, some missing. The repertoire consists of under 130,000 clones, with less than 75% occurring once and the leading ten covering around 9.9%. At sampling all donors were nominally healthy, likely with unrecorded immune exposures. V was pared by 4 bases and J by 3 bases, with 6 bases between. This CDR3 contains 12 residues. Germline V gives CDR1 SGHAT, CDR2 FQNNGV. Study findings and constraints: The study assumed roughly uniform donor sequencing depth for presence/absence analyses. Fewer N-insertions than the approximately 700-donor mean were reportedly shown by an Asian-associated ancestry cluster in a later analysis.

The sequence derives from a man aged 35 to 55 in good health and CMV-seropositive. Sequencing was carried out using PBMCs. The chain carries TRBV11-2 and TRBJ1-1; no definite D call. Written as DNA, the CDR3 is TGTGCCAGCAGCTGGCTTGACACTGAAGCTTTCTTT. Protein: CASSWLDTEAFF. Full variable domain (missing parts from reference TRBV11-2 and TRBJ1-1): EAGVAQSPRYKIIEKRQSVAFWCNPISGHATLYWYQQILGQGPKLLIQFQNNGVVDDSQLPKDRFSAERLKGVDSTLKIQPAKLEDSAVYLCASSWLDTEAFFGQGTRLTVV.